The source of this T cell receptor beta chain is a study of T cell changes during pregnancy in multiple sclerosis. Repertoires were generated with immunoSEQ multiplex PCR, while TCRdb's copy carries only in-frame clones and drops some. This table has around 57,000 clones, 89% appearing once. V lost 2 bases and J lost 1, with 8 bases in between. The CDR3 consists of 14 residues. Germline lookup yields CDR1 KGHSH and CDR2 LQKENI. Sequenced material: peripheral blood, taken in the first trimester of pregnancy. The clonotype comes from a female donor with multiple sclerosis, enrolled in a pregnancy study. The chain has TRBV18 and TRBJ1-1; D call uncertain. The CDR3 DNA sequence: TGTGCCAGCTCACCAGACACATCGAACACTGAAGCTTTCTTT. Its translation is CASSPDTSNTEAFF.